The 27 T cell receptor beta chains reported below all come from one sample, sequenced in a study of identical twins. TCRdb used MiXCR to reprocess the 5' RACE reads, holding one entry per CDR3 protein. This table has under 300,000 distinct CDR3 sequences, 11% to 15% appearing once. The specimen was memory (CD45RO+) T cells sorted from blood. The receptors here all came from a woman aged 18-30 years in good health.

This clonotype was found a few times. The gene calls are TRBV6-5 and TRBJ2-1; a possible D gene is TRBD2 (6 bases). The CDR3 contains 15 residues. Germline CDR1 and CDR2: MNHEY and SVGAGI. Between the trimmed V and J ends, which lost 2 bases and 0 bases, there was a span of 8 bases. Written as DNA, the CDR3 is TGTGCCAGCAGTTACGGGGGGAGCTCCTACAATGAGCAGTTCTTC. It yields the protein CASSYGGSSYNEQFF.

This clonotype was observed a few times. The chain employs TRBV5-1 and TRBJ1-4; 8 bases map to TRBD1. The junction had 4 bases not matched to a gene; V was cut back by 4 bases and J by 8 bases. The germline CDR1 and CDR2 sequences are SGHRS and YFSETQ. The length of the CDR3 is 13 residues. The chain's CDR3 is CASSPGTGEKLFF. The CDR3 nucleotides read TGCGCCAGCAGCCCCGGGACAGGAGAAAAACTGTTTTTT.

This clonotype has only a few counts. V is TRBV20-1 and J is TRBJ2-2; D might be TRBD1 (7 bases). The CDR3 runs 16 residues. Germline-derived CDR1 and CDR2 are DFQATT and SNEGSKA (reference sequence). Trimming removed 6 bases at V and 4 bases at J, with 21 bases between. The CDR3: CSAEPPDRRVTGELFF. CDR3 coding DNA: TGCAGTGCCGAACCACCGGACAGGAGGGTCACCGGGGAGCTGTTTTTT.

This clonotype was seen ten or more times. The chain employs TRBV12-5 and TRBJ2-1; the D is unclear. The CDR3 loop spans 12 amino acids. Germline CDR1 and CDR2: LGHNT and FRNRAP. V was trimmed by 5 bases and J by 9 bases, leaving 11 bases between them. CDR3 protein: CASGAAGGEQFF. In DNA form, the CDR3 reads TGTGCTAGTGGTGCTGCTGGTGGTGAGCAGTTCTTC.

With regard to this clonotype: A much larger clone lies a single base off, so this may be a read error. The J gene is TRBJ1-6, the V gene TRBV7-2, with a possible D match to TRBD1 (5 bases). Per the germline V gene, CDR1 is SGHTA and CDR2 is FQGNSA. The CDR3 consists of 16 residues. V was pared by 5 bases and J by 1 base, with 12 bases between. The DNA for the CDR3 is TGTACCAGCAGCCTATTAGGGGAATCCTATAATTCACCCCTCCACTTT. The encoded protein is CTSSLLGESYNSPLHF.

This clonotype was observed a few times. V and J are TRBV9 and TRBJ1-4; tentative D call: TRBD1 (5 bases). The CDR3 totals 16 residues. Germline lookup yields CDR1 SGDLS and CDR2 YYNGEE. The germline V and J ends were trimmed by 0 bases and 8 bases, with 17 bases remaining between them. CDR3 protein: CASSVGGRPAGEKLFF. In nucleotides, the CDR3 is TGTGCCAGCAGCGTAGGGGGACGCCCCGCAGGGGAAAAACTGTTTTTT.

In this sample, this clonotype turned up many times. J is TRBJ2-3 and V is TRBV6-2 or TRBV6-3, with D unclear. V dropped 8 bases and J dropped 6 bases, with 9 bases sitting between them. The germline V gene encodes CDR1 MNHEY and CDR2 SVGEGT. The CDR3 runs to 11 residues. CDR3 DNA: TGTGCCAGCTCCATTCGGGATACGCAGTATTTT. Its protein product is CASSIRDTQYF.

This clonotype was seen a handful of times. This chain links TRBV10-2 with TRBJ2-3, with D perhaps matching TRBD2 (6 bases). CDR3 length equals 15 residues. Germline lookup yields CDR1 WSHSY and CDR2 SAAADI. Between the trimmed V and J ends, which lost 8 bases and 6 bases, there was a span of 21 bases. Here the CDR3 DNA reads TGCGCCAGCTCTTCTGCGGGGCCCTTTCTGGATACGCAGTATTTT. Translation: CASSSAGPFLDTQYF.

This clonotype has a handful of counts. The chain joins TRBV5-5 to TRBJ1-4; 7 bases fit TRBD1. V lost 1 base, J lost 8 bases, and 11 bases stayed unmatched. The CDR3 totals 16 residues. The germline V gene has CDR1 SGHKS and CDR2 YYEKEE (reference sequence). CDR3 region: CASSLRGQSQGEKLFF. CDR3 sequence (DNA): TGTGCCAGCAGCTTGAGGGGACAGTCCCAGGGGGAAAAACTGTTTTTT.

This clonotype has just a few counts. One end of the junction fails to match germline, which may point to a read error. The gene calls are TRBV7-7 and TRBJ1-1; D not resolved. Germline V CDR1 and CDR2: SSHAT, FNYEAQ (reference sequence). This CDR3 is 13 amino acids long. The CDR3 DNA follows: TGTGCTAGCAGCTTAAACGAGGAAGCTGAAGCTTTCTTT. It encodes CASSLNEEAEAFF.

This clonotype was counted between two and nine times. The CDR3 is CASSVARGNGYTF. For the CDR3, the DNA is TGTGCCAGCAGCGTAGCAAGAGGAAATGGCTACACCTTC. V usage is TRBV9 and J usage is TRBJ1-2; no definite D call. This CDR3 has 13 residues. The germline gives CDR1 SGDLS, CDR2 YYNGEE. Trimming removed 0 bases from V and 6 bases from J, with 9 bases in between.

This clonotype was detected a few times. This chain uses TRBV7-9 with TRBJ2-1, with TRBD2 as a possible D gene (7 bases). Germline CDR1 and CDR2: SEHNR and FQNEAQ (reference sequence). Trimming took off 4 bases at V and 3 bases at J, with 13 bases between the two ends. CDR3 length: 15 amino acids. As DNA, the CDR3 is TGTGCCAGCAGCTCTATTAGGGGGGGCTACAATGAGCAGTTCTTC. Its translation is CASSSIRGGYNEQFF.

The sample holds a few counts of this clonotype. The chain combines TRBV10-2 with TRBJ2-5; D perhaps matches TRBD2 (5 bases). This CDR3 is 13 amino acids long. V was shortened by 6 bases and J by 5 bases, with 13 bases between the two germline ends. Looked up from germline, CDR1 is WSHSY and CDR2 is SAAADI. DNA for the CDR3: TGCGCCAGCAGGAAGGGAGTTTTTGAGACCCAGTACTTC. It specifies CASRKGVFETQYF.

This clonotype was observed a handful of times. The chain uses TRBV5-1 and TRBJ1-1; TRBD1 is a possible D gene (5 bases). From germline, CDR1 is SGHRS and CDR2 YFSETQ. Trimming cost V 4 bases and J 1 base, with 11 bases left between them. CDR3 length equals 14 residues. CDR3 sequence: CASSAQGSNTEAFF. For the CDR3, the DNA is TGCGCCAGCAGCGCGCAGGGATCGAACACTGAAGCTTTCTTT.

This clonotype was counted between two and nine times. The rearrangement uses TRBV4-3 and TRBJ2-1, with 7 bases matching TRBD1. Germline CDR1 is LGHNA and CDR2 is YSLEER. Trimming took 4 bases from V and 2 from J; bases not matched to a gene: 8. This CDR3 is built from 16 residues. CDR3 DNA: TGCGCCAGCAGCCTAGAACAGGGGACAGCCTACAATGAGCAGTTCTTC. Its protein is CASSLEQGTAYNEQFF.

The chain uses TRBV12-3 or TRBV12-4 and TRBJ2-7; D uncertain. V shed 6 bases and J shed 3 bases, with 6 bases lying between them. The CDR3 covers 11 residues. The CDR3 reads CASSTVYEQYF. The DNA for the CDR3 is TGTGCCAGCAGCACGGTCTACGAGCAGTACTTC.

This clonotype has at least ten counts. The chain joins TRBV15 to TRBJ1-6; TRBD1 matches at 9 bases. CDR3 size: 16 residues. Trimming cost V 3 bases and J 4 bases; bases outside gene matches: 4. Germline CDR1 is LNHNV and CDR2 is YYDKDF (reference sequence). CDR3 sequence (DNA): TGTGCCACCAGCAGCAAGACAGGGGGTTATAATTCACCCCTCCACTTT. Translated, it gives CATSSKTGGYNSPLHF.

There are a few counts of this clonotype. The CDR3 sequence: CASSQRIPRDASSYNEQFF. CDR3 in DNA: TGCGCCAGCAGCCAACGCATCCCACGGGACGCTAGCTCCTACAATGAGCAGTTCTTC. This chain joins TRBV4-3 and TRBJ2-1, with D perhaps matching TRBD1 or TRBD2 (5 bases each). The V gene's germline CDR1 is LGHNA and CDR2 YSLEER. V lost 2 bases and J 0 bases, leaving 20 bases between the germline ends. The CDR3 is 19 residues long.

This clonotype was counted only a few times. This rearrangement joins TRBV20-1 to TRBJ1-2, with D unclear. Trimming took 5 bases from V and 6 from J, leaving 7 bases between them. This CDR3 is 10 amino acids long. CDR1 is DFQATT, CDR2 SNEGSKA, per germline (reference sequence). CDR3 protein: CSADTDGYTF. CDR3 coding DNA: TGCAGTGCTGACACGGATGGCTACACCTTC.

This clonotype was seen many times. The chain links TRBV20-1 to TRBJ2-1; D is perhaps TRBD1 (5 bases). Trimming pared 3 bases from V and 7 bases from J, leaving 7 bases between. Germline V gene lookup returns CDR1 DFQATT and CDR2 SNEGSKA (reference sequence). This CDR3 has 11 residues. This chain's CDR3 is CSARRTNEQFF. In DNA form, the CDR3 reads TGCAGTGCTAGGAGGACAAATGAGCAGTTCTTC.

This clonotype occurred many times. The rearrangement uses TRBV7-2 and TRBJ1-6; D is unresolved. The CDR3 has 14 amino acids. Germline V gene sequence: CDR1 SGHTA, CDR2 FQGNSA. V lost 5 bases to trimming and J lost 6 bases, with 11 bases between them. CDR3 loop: CASSLGLINSPLHF. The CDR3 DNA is TGTGCCAGCAGCCTAGGACTGATTAATTCACCCCTCCACTTT.

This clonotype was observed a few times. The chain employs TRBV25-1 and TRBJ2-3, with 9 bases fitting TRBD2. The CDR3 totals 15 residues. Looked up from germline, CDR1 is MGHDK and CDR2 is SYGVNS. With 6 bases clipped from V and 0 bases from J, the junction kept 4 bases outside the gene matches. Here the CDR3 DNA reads TGTGCCAGCAGGAAGAGCGGGAGGAGCACAGATACGCAGTATTTT. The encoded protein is CASRKSGRSTDTQYF.

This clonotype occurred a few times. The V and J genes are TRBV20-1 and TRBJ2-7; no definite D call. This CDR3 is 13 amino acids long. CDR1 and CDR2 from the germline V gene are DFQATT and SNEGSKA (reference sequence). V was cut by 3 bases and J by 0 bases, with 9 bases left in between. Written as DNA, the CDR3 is TGCAGTGCTAGTCGAAAGGGCTCCTACGAGCAGTACTTC. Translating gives CSASRKGSYEQYF.

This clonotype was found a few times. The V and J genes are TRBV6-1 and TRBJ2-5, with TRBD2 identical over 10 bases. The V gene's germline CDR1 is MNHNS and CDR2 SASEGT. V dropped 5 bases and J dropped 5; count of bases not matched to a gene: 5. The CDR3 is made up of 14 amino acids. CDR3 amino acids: CASSKREGRETQYF. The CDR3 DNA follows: TGTGCCAGCAGTAAGCGGGAGGGCAGGGAGACCCAGTACTTC.

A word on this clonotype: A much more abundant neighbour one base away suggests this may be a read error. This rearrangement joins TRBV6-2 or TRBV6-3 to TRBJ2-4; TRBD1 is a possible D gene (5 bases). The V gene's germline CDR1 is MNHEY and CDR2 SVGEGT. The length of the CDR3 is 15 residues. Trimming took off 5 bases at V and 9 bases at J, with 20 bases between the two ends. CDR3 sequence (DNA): TGTGCCAGCAGTCCCGGACACATACTCCAAATCATTCAGTACTTC. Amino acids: CASSPGHILQIIQYF.

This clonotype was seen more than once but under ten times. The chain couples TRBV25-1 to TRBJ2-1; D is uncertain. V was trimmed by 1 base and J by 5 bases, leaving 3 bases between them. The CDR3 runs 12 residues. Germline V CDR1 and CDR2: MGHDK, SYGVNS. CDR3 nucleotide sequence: TGTGCCAGCAGTGAATTGCACAATGAGCAGTTCTTC. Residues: CASSELHNEQFF.

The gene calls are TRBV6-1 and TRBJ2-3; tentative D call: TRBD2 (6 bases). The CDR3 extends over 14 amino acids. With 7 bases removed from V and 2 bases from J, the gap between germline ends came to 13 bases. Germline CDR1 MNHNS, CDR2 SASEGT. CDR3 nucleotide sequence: TGTGCCAGCAAATCAACTAGCTCCACAGATACGCAGTATTTT. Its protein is CASKSTSSTDTQYF.